This T cell receptor (beta chain) was retrieved from a study of blood T cell repertoires in COVID-19. Study information: Samples taken during acute and convalescent COVID-19 were collected in the United States, Italy and Spain. PBMCs, B-cell-depleted T cells, or T cells were the source of the cDNA or gDNA that made up the material.

Libraries were prepared by immunoSEQ multiplex PCR; TCRdb keeps only in-frame clonotypes and omits some of them. The sample contains approximately 210,000 clones, about 90% of which appear only once. This receptor was taken from a woman younger than 45 who had recovered from COVID-19. Sequencing was carried out using PBMCs or T cells enriched from blood (not recorded which).

CDR3 protein: CASSRTGYPGELFF. CDR3 bases: TGTGCCAGCAGTCGGACAGGTTATCCCGGGGAGCTGTTTTTT. The rearrangement links TRBV6-6 to TRBJ2-2, with 7 bases aligning to TRBD1. CDR1 is MNHNY and CDR2 is SVGAGI in the germline V gene (reference sequence). This CDR3 has 14 residues. V dropped 5 bases and J dropped 6; count of bases not matched to a gene: 6.